A single sample gave rise to the 12 T cell receptor beta chains below, sequenced in a study of blood T cell repertoires in COVID-19. TCRdb keeps only in-frame clones here, not all; method: immunoSEQ multiplex PCR. The sample includes about 40,000 clones, 75% to 90% of them seen just once. Sequencing was performed on peripheral blood. The receptors were sampled from a man between 50 and 59 years old with active COVID-19.

This clone was recorded once. The V gene is TRBV7-7, the J gene TRBJ1-4; D is uncertain. Germline CDR1 is SSHAT and CDR2 is FNYEAQ (reference sequence). This CDR3 spans 13 amino acids. The V gene lost 9 bases and the J gene lost 8 bases, with 16 bases spanning the gap. The CDR3 sequence: CARPLGCSEKLFF. The DNA of the CDR3 is TGTGCCAGGCCCCTCGGGTGTAGCGAAAAACTGTTTTTT.

The genes are TRBV4-3 and TRBJ2-1, with TRBD2 as a possible D gene (5 bases). CDR1 and CDR2 (germline): LGHNA, YSLEER. The CDR3 covers 17 residues. The V end lost 0 bases, the J end lost 0 bases, and 12 bases lay between the germline ends. The CDR3 DNA reads as TGCGCCAGCAGCCAAGAGGTGTATGGGAGCTCCTACAATGAGCAGTTCTTC. The encoded protein is CASSQEVYGSSYNEQFF.

The rearrangement links TRBV24-1 to TRBJ2-1; 8 bases line up with TRBD1. The CDR3 loop spans 17 amino acids. V dropped 0 bases and J dropped 6; count of bases not matched to a gene: 9. Germline V lookup: CDR1 KGHDR, CDR2 SFDVKD. The CDR3 DNA sequence: TGTGCCACCAGTGATTTGCCCGGGACAGGTATGGCCAATGAGCAGTTCTTC. This encodes CATSDLPGTGMANEQFF.

The chain uses TRBV9 and TRBJ2-7; unclear D gene. The V end lost 2 bases, the J end lost 3 bases, and 12 bases lay between the germline ends. The CDR3 has 14 residues. Germline values: CDR1 SGDLS, CDR2 YYNGEE. The CDR3 loop is CASSVRQGDYEQYF. The DNA for the CDR3 is TGTGCCAGCAGCGTGAGACAAGGTGACTACGAGCAGTACTTC.

This chain links TRBV28 with TRBJ2-1, with a tentative D call TRBD2 (6 bases). The length of the CDR3 is 14 residues. Germline assignment: CDR1 MDHEN and CDR2 SYDVKM. V was clipped by 6 bases and J by 1 base, with 10 bases between them. The CDR3 nucleotides read TGTGCCAGCAGCCGGGGACTTTCCTACAATGAGCAGTTCTTC. Amino acids: CASSRGLSYNEQFF.

The chain carries TRBV27 and TRBJ2-6, with D possibly TRBD2 on 6 matching bases. V gave up 7 bases and J gave up 1 base, with 14 bases separating them. Germline-derived CDR1 and CDR2 are MNHEY and SMNVEV (reference sequence). There are 16 residues in the CDR3. CDR3 residues: CASNLLAPSGANVLTF. DNA for the CDR3: TGTGCCAGCAACCTACTAGCTCCTTCTGGGGCCAACGTCCTGACTTTC.

The rearrangement links TRBV9 to TRBJ2-6; D gene ambiguous. The length of the CDR3 is 15 residues. Trimming shortened V by 0 bases and J by 4 bases, and 8 bases separated the two germline ends. From germline, CDR1 is SGDLS and CDR2 YYNGEE. This chain's CDR3 is CASSVAGTGANVLTF. CDR3 nucleotide sequence: TGTGCCAGCAGCGTAGCAGGCACCGGGGCCAACGTCCTGACTTTC.

The V gene is TRBV11-2, the J gene TRBJ2-7, with a possible D match to TRBD1 (5 bases). Germline CDR1 reads SGHAT; CDR2 reads FQNNGV. Trimming took 4 bases from V and 3 from J, leaving 10 bases between them. The CDR3 sequence is 13 residues long. CDR3 nucleotide sequence: TGTGCCAGCAGCTGGGGCGGATTCTACGAGCAGTACTTC. It translates to CASSWGGFYEQYF. Supplemented by reference TRBV11-2 and TRBJ2-7, the full variable domain reads EAGVAQSPRYKIIEKRQSVAFWCNPISGHATLYWYQQILGQGPKLLIQFQNNGVVDDSQLPKDRFSAERLKGVDSTLKIQPAKLEDSAVYLCASSWGGFYEQYFGPGTRLTVT.

CDR3 region: CASSLGTSGPQETQYF. CDR3 nucleotides: TGTGCCAGCAGCCTAGGGACTAGCGGGCCCCAAGAGACCCAGTACTTC. This rearrangement joins TRBV7-3 to TRBJ2-5; 12 bases agree with TRBD2. Trimming at V came to 5 bases and at J to 1 base, leaving 5 bases not matched to a gene. The length of the CDR3 is 16 residues. CDR1 SGHTA and CDR2 FQGTGA come from the germline V gene.

The chain carries TRBV30 and TRBJ2-7, with TRBD2 matching 9 bases. The CDR3 extends over 16 amino acids. Germline loops: CDR1 GTSNPN, CDR2 SVGIG (reference sequence). V was clipped by 2 bases and J by 0 bases; unmatched bases: 8. CDR3 residues: CAWSSGRTASSYEQYF. Here the CDR3 DNA reads TGTGCCTGGAGTAGCGGGAGGACAGCGAGCTCCTACGAGCAGTACTTC.

The chain is built from TRBV9 and TRBJ2-1, with 14 bases aligning to TRBD2. V gave up 3 bases and J gave up 7 bases; unmatched junction bases: 6. Germline-derived CDR1 and CDR2 are SGDLS and YYNGEE. The CDR3 extends over 16 amino acids. The CDR3 region has the DNA TGTGCCAGCAGCGGGGGGACTAGCGGGAGTCGTAATGAGCAGTTCTTC. Translated, it gives CASSGGTSGSRNEQFF.

This clone was found once. The genes are TRBV6-5 and TRBJ1-1; D unresolved. The CDR3 spans 14 residues. Germline V gives CDR1 MNHEY, CDR2 SVGAGI. Trimming left V 6 bases short and J 1 base short, with 12 bases between. DNA for the CDR3: TGTGCCAGCAGGAAATCGGGAGGGAACACTGAAGCTTTCTTT. Translated: CASRKSGGNTEAFF.